This is a list of T cell receptor beta chains from one sample in a study of vaccination and CD4 T cells after COVID-19. These TCRs' antigens remain unknown. TCRdb called the PCR reads again in MiXCR, with one record for every CDR3 protein. Of about 14,000 distinct CDR3 sequences listed, about 54% are singletons. Sequenced material: CD4+ T cells from blood, cultured in vitro, taken before SARS-CoV-2 vaccination. All receptors come from a human donor who had recovered from COVID-19. Both conserved end residues are part of each CDR3. A D gene is named only where the DNA matches it firmly. Some rows mark clone size as missing; the rest say once, few, many or name a class of expanded clone.

j_call,cdr3_length,v_call,clone_size,d_call,cdr3_aa,cdr3_nt
TRBJ2-2,17,TRBV11-3,-,-,CASSFRKAGAHTGELFF,TGTGCCAGCAGCTTCCGAAAGGCGGGGGCCCACACCGGGGAGCTGTTTTTT
TRBJ1-3,15,TRBV7-8,-,-,CASSLGETRGNTIYF,TGTGCCAGCAGCCTGGGGGAGACGAGGGGAAACACCATATATTTT
TRBJ2-5,13,TRBV20-1,-,TRBD1,CSARGTGRETQYF,TGCAGTGCCCGAGGGACAGGGCGAGAGACCCAGTACTTC
TRBJ2-3,14,TRBV28,-,-,CASSLPLRTDTQYF,TGTGCCAGCAGTCTTCCCCTCCGCACGGATACGCAGTATTTT
TRBJ1-1,14,TRBV7-2,-,-,CASSVGLRNTEAFF,TGTGCCAGCAGCGTCGGACTCCGGAACACTGAAGCTTTCTTT
TRBJ2-7,16,TRBV11-3,once,-,CASSLSGGQFSYEQYF,TGTGCCAGCAGCCTATCTGGGGGACAATTCTCCTACGAGCAGTACTTC
TRBJ1-1,13,TRBV9,-,-,CASSVAENTEAFF,TGTGCCAGCAGCGTAGCGGAGAACACTGAAGCTTTCTTT
TRBJ1-3,13,TRBV20-1,-,-,CSARLDGGNTIYF,TGCAGTGCTAGACTGGACGGAGGAAACACCATATATTTT
TRBJ1-2,14,TRBV11-2,-,-,CASSQINRVGGYTF,TGTGCCAGCAGCCAAATAAACAGGGTCGGTGGCTACACCTTC
TRBJ1-1,13,TRBV28,once,-,CASIRQVQAEAFF,TGTGCCAGCATCAGACAGGTTCAAGCTGAAGCTTTCTTT
TRBJ1-4,15,TRBV6-1,-,-,CASSVQGGPNEKLFF,TGTGCCAGCAGTGTACAGGGTGGGCCTAATGAAAAACTGTTTTTT
TRBJ1-5,13,TRBV6-1,-,-,CASRQAVELPQHF,TGTGCCAGCCGACAGGCGGTCGAACTGCCCCAGCATTTT
TRBJ1-6,14,TRBV10-3,-,-,CAISEGIADSPLHF,TGTGCCATCAGTGAGGGGATCGCCGATTCACCCCTCCACTTT
TRBJ1-2,13,TRBV24-1,few,-,CATGRLTNYGYTF,TGTGCCACTGGGCGATTGACTAACTATGGCTACACCTTC
TRBJ1-2,13,TRBV7-3,-,-,CASSLRGGYGYTF,TGTGCCAGCAGCTTACGGGGGGGCTATGGCTACACCTTC
TRBJ1-5,14,TRBV5-6,-,-,CASSRIYSNQPQHF,TGTGCCAGCAGCCGCATTTATAGCAATCAGCCCCAGCATTTT
TRBJ2-7,15,TRBV25-1,-,TRBD1,CASSETRQGRWEQYF,TGTGCCAGCAGTGAGACAAGACAGGGGAGGTGGGAGCAGTACTTC
TRBJ2-5,16,TRBV11-2,few,TRBD2,CASSREKLAGRETQYF,TGTGCCAGCAGCAGGGAGAAACTAGCGGGACGGGAGACCCAGTACTTC
TRBJ1-1,15,TRBV27,-,-,CASSRTRGSGTEAFF,TGTGCCAGCAGTCGGACCAGGGGATCGGGCACTGAAGCTTTCTTT
TRBJ2-1,14,TRBV20-1,few,-,CSARDWAGYNEQFF,TGCAGTGCTAGAGATTGGGCGGGATACAATGAGCAGTTCTTC
TRBJ2-7,15,TRBV6-2/TRBV6-3,few,-,CASSPIRGQSYEQYF,TGTGCCAGCAGTCCGATCCGCGGACAGAGCTACGAGCAGTACTTC
TRBJ2-7,17,TRBV7-9,-,TRBD2,CASSQRLAGESSYEQYF,TGTGCCAGCAGCCAACGACTAGCGGGAGAGTCCTCCTACGAGCAGTACTTC
TRBJ1-5,17,TRBV2,few,-,CASSALTGGPSNQPQHF,TGTGCCAGCAGTGCGTTAACGGGGGGTCCTAGCAATCAGCCCCAGCATTTT
TRBJ1-5,13,TRBV18,-,TRBD1,CASSPRGEQPQHF,TGTGCCAGCTCACCCAGGGGGGAGCAGCCCCAGCATTTT
TRBJ1-1,13,TRBV29-1,few,-,CSGKVGDGSEAFF,TGCAGCGGTAAGGTCGGGGATGGTTCTGAAGCTTTCTTT
TRBJ1-6,15,TRBV20-1,-,-,CSAREVGNGNSPLHF,TGCAGTGCTAGAGAGGTAGGGAACGGTAATTCACCCCTCCACTTT
TRBJ2-3,17,TRBV7-9,-,TRBD2,CASSLPAGGRGPDTQYF,TGTGCCAGCAGCTTGCCCGCGGGGGGAAGGGGCCCAGATACGCAGTATTTT
TRBJ1-6,18,TRBV27,few,-,CASSLSGGDRTYNSPLHF,TGTGCCAGCAGTTTATCGGGGGGAGACAGAACCTATAATTCACCCCTCCACTTT
TRBJ1-2,15,TRBV27,-,TRBD1,CASSLMGQGAEGYTF,TGTGCCAGCAGTTTAATGGGACAGGGGGCGGAGGGCTACACCTTC
TRBJ1-5,14,TRBV10-2,-,TRBD1,CASNPGQINQPQHF,TGCGCCAGCAACCCGGGACAGATAAATCAGCCCCAGCATTTT
TRBJ2-2,18,TRBV7-9,few,TRBD1,CASTYLSRTGPKTGELFF,TGTGCCAGCACCTACCTGTCCCGGACAGGGCCAAAGACCGGGGAGCTGTTTTTT
TRBJ1-6,16,TRBV20-1,-,TRBD1,CSASTRDRGFNSPLHF,TGCAGTGCTAGCACCCGGGACAGGGGATTCAATTCACCCCTCCACTTT
TRBJ2-1,15,TRBV24-1,-,-,CATSEQGPTYNEQFF,TGTGCCACCAGTGAGCAGGGCCCTACCTACAATGAGCAGTTCTTC
TRBJ1-1,15,TRBV7-8,-,-,CASSHRTVANTEAFF,TGTGCCAGCAGCCATAGGACAGTCGCCAACACTGAAGCTTTCTTT
TRBJ1-3,16,TRBV9,-,-,CASSTIQGNSGNTIYF,TGTGCCAGCAGCACCATACAGGGAAACTCTGGAAACACCATATATTTT
TRBJ1-1,16,TRBV11-2,-,-,CASSSFLQGHTRSAFF,TGTGCCAGCAGCTCATTCCTCCAGGGCCATACTAGATCCGCTTTCTTT
TRBJ2-7,10,TRBV7-7,few,-,CASDLTEQYF,TGTGCCAGCGACCTCACCGAGCAGTACTTC
TRBJ2-7,19,TRBV6-5,-,TRBD1,CASSSEPATGTGGIYEQYF,TGTGCCAGCAGTTCCGAACCCGCCACCGGGACAGGGGGCATCTACGAGCAGTACTTC
TRBJ1-3,12,TRBV6-5,few,-,CASSFTGNTIYF,TGTGCCAGCAGTTTTACTGGAAACACCATATATTTT
TRBJ2-7,14,TRBV18,-,-,CASSPSLADNEQYF,TGTGCCAGCTCACCCTCACTAGCTGACAACGAGCAGTACTTC
TRBJ2-1,16,TRBV20-1,-,TRBD2,CSARDRTSGSQYEQFF,TGCAGTGCTAGAGATCGGACTAGCGGGAGTCAGTATGAGCAGTTCTTC
TRBJ1-5,13,TRBV5-6,few,-,CASSLAGFQAQHF,TGTGCCAGCAGCTTGGCCGGATTCCAAGCCCAGCATTTT
TRBJ1-5,14,TRBV20-1,few,TRBD1,CSARGTGRNQPQHF,TGCAGTGCTCGGGGGACAGGGAGAAATCAGCCCCAGCATTTT
TRBJ1-6,13,TRBV20-1,few,-,CSARGGFNSPLHF,TGCAGTGCTAGAGGAGGGTTTAATTCACCCCTCCACTTT
TRBJ2-7,16,TRBV15,-,TRBD1,CATSRLDRTQGHEQYF,TGTGCCACCAGCAGACTGGACAGGACCCAGGGCCACGAGCAGTACTTC
TRBJ2-1,13,TRBV7-3,-,-,CASSLAGVDEQFF,TGTGCCAGCAGCTTAGCAGGGGTGGACGAGCAGTTCTTC
TRBJ1-6,14,TRBV6-2/TRBV6-3,-,-,CASSNRLLSSPLHF,TGTGCCAGCAGTAATCGACTGCTAAGTTCACCCCTCCACTTT
TRBJ1-6,14,TRBV6-4,-,-,CASGVSSYNSPLHF,TGTGCCAGCGGTGTCAGCTCCTATAATTCACCCCTCCACTTT
TRBJ2-5,16,TRBV6-2/TRBV6-3,-,TRBD1,CASSYLGQGREETQYF,TGTGCCAGCAGTTACCTCGGACAGGGGAGGGAAGAGACCCAGTACTTC
TRBJ2-2,17,TRBV20-1,-,TRBD2,CSARGGGAGGNTGELFF,TGCAGTGCTAGGGGGGGAGGAGCGGGGGGGAACACCGGGGAGCTGTTTTTT